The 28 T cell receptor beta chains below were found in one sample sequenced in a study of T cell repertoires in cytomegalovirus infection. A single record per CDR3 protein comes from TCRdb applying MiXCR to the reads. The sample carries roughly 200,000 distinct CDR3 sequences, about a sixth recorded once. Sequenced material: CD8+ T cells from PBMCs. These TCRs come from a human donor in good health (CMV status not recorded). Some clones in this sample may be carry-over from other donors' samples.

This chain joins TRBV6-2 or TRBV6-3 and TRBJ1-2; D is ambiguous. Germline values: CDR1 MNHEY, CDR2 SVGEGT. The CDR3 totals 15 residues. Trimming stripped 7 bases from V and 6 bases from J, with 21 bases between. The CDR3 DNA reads TGTGCCAGCACTCGACCCTTTCGCCCGGACGATGGCTACACCTTC. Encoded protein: CASTRPFRPDDGYTF.

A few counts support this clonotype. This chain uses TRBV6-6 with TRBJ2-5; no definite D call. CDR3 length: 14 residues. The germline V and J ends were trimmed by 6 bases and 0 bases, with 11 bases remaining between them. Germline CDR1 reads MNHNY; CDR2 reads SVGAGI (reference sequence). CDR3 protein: CASRTPVDQETQYF. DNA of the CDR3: TGTGCCAGCAGGACCCCAGTGGACCAAGAGACCCAGTACTTC.

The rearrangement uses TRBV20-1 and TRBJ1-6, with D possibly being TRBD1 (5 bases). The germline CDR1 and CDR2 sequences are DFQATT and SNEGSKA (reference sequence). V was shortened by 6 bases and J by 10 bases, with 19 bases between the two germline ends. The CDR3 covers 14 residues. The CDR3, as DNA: TGCAGTGCGGGCTGGACATCGGATGAGTCACCCCTCCACTTT. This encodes CSAGWTSDESPLHF.

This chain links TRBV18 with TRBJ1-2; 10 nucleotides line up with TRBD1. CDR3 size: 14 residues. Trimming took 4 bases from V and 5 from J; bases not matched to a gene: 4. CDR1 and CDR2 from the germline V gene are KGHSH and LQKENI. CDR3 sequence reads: CASSRGQGDYGYTF. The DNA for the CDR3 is TGTGCCAGCTCACGAGGACAGGGGGATTATGGCTACACCTTC.

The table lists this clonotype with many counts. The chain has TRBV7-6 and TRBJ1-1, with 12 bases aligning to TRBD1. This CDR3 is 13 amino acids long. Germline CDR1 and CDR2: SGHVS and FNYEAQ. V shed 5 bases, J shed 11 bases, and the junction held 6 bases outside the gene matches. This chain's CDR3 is CASSQGQGAGAFF. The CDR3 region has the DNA TGTGCCAGCAGCCAGGGACAGGGGGCTGGCGCTTTCTTT.

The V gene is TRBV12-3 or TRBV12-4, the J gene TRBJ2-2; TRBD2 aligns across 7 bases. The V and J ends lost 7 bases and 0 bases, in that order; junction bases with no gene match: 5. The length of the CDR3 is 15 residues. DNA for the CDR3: TGTGCCAGCACCACTAGCGAATCGAACACCGGGGAGCTGTTTTTT. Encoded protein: CASTTSESNTGELFF.

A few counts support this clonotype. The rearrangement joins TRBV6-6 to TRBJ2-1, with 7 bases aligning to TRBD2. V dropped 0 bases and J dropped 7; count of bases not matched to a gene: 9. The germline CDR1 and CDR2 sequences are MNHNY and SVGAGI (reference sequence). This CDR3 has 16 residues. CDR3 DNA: TGTGCCAGCAGTTACTCGAGCGGGGAAATGTGGAATGAGCAGTTCTTC. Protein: CASSYSSGEMWNEQFF.

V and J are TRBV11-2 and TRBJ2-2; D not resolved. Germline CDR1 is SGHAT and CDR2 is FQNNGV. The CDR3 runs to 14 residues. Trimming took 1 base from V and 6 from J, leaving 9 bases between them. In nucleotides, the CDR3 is TGTGCCAGCAGCTTAGGCCAGTCTTCCGGGGAGCTGTTTTTT. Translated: CASSLGQSSGELFF.

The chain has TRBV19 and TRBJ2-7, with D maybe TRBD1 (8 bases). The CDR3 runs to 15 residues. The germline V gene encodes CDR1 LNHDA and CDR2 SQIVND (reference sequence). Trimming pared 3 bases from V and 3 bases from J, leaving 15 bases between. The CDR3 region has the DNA TGTGCCAGTAGTATGGGGAGGGACAGGCGCTACGAGCAGTACTTC. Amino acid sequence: CASSMGRDRRYEQYF.

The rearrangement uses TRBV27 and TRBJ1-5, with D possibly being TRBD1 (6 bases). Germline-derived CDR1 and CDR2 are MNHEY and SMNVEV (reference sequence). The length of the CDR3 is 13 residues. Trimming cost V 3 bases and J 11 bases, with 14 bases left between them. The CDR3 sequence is CASSLGQYRTQHF. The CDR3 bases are TGTGCCAGCAGTTTGGGACAATATAGGACCCAGCATTTT.

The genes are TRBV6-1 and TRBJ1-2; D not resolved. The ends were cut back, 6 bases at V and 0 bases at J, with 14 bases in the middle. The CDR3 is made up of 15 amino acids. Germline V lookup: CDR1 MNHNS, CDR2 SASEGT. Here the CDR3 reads CASRWTPGTNYGYTF. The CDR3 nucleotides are TGTGCCAGCAGATGGACTCCGGGGACTAACTATGGCTACACCTTC.

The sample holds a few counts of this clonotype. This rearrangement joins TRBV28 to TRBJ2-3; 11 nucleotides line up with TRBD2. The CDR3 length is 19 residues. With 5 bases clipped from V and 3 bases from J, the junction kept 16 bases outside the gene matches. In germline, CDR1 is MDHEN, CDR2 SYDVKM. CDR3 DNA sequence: TGTGCCAGCAGTCCCGTGGTTAGCGGGGGGGAAAAGGAGACAGATACGCAGTATTTT. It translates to CASSPVVSGGEKETDTQYF.

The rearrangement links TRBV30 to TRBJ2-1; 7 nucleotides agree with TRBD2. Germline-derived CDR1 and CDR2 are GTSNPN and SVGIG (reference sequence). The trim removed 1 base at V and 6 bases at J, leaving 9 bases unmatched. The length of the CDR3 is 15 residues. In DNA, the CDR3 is TGTGCCTGGAGTGGTAGCGGACTAGGGACCAATGAGCAGTTCTTC. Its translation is CAWSGSGLGTNEQFF.

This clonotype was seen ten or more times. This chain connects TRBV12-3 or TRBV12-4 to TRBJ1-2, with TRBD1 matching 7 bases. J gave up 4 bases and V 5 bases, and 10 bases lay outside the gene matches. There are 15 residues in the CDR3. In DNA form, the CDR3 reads TGTGCCAGCAGTAGGACAGGAGAGCAAGTCTATGGCTACACCTTC. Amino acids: CASSRTGEQVYGYTF.

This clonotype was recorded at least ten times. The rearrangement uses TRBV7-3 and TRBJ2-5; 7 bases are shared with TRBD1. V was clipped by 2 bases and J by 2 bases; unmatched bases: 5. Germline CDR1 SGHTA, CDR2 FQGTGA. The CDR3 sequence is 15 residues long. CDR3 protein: CASSLGTVNQETQYF. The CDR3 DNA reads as TGTGCCAGCAGCTTAGGGACAGTTAATCAAGAGACCCAGTACTTC.

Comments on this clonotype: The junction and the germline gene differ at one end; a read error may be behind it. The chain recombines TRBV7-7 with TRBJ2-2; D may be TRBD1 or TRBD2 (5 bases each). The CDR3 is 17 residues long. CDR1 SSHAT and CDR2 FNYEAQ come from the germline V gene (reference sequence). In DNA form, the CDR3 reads TGTGCTAGCAGCTTACGAACTCCGGGACCTAACACCGGGGAGCTGTTTTTT. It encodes CASSLRTPGPNTGELFF.

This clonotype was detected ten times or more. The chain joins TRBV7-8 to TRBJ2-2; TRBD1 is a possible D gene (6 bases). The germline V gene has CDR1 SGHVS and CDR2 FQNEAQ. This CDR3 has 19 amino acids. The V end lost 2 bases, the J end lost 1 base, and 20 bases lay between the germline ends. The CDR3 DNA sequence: TGTGCCAGCAGCTTAAAGCCACACTTAACAGGGAAGAACACCGGGGAGCTGTTTTTT. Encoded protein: CASSLKPHLTGKNTGELFF.

CDR3 sequence (DNA): TGCAGTGCTAGAGCCCCCCTACCTATATCCTACAATGAGCAGTTCTTC. It specifies CSARAPLPISYNEQFF. The chain is built from TRBV20-1 and TRBJ2-1, with D unresolved. The V end was cut by 1 base, the J end by 1 base, with 14 bases between. The CDR3 has 16 residues. Germline assignment: CDR1 DFQATT and CDR2 SNEGSKA (reference sequence).

CDR3: CASSEGQGAKPQHF. The CDR3 nucleotides are TGTGCCAGCAGTGAAGGCCAGGGCGCAAAGCCCCAGCATTTT. The chain has TRBV25-1 and TRBJ1-5, with D possibly matching TRBD1 (5 bases). The germline V gene encodes CDR1 MGHDK and CDR2 SYGVNS. V lost 2 bases and J lost 8, with 13 bases in between. This CDR3 contains 14 residues.

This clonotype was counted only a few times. The CDR3 region has the DNA TGTGCCAGCAGTTACCGGACAGGGGATTCCCGTTCAAGTTGGGAGCAGTACTTC. Amino acid sequence: CASSYRTGDSRSSWEQYF. The chain combines TRBV6-6 with TRBJ2-7; 9 positions match TRBD1. This CDR3 spans 18 amino acids. V shed 2 bases and J 7 bases; nucleotides not matched to a gene: 18. CDR1 is MNHNY and CDR2 is SVGAGI in the germline V gene (reference sequence).

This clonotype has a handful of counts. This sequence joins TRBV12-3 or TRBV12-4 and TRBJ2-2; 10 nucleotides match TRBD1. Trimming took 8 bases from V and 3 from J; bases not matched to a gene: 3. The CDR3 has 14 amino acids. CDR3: CASWDRGYTGELFF. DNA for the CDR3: TGTGCCAGCTGGGACAGGGGCTACACCGGGGAGCTGTTTTTT.

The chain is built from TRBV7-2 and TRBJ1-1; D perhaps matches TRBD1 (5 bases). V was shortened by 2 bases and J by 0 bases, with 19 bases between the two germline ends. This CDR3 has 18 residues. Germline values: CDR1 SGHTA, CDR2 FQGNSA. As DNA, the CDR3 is TGTGCCAGCAGCTTACGGGTCGGCAGGGAGGGTGTGAACACTGAAGCTTTCTTT. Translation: CASSLRVGREGVNTEAFF.

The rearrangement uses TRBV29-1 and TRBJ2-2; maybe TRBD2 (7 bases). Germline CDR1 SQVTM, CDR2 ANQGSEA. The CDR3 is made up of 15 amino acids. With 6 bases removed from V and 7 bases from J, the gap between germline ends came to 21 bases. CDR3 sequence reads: CSVRRGAGTNGELFF. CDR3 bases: TGCAGCGTCCGCCGGGGGGCAGGGACGAACGGGGAGCTGTTTTTT.

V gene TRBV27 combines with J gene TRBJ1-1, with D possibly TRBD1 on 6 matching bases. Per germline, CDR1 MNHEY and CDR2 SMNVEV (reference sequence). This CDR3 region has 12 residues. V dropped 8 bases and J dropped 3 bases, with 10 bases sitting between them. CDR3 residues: CASSTGYTEAFF. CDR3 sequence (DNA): TGTGCCAGCTCGACAGGCTACACTGAAGCTTTCTTT.

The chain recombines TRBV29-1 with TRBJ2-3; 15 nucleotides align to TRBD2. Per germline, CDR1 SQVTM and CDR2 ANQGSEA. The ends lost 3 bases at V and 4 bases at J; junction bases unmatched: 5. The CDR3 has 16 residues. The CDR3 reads CSVDSRTSGGADTQYF. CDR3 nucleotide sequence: TGCAGCGTTGACTCGCGGACTAGCGGGGGGGCAGATACGCAGTATTTT.

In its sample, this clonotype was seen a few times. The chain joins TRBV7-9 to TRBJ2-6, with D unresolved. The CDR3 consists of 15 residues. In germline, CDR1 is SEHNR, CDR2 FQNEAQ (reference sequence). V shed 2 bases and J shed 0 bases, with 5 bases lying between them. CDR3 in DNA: TGTGCCAGCAGCTTAAGATCCTCTGGGGCCAACGTCCTGACTTTC. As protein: CASSLRSSGANVLTF.

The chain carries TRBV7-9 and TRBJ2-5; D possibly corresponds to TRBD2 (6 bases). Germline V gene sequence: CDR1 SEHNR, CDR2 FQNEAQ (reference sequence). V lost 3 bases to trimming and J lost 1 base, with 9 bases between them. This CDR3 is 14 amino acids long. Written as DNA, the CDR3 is TGTGCCAGCAGCTTGCTGGGACTCCAAGAGACCCAGTACTTC. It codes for CASSLLGLQETQYF.

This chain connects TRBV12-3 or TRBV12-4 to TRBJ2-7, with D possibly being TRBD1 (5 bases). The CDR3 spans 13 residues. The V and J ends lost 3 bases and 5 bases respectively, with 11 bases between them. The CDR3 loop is CASSLVQGNEQYF. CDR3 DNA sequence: TGTGCCAGCAGTTTGGTTCAGGGAAACGAGCAGTACTTC.